These 29 T cell receptor beta chains came from one sample sequenced in a study of blood T cell repertoires in COVID-19. Clones were sequenced by immunoSEQ multiplex PCR, and TCRdb holds only the in-frame ones, with some missing. The table includes some 89,000 clones, 80% to 90% detected once. The sequenced sample consisted of peripheral blood. The receptors come from a human donor in a cohort sampled during active COVID-19.

The CDR3 coding sequence is TGTGCCAGCAGCGTTAAACAGGGGGCGTCTGGAAACACCATATATTTT. Amino acids: CASSVKQGASGNTIYF. The chain links TRBV5-5 to TRBJ1-3; 9 bases are shared with TRBD1. This CDR3 region has 16 residues. The germline gives CDR1 SGHKS, CDR2 YYEKEE (reference sequence). V lost 4 bases to trimming and J lost 1 base; unmatched junction nucleotides: 6.

J is TRBJ1-1 and V is TRBV25-1; D is uncertain. This CDR3 region has 9 residues. From germline, CDR1 is MGHDK and CDR2 SYGVNS. Trimming stripped 8 bases from V and 7 bases from J, with 5 bases between. The CDR3 is CASVSEAFF. DNA for the CDR3: TGTGCCAGCGTGAGTGAAGCTTTCTTT.

The chain couples TRBV2 to TRBJ2-2, with 12 bases lining up with TRBD2. CDR3 length: 14 residues. V gave up 6 bases and J gave up 9 bases; unmatched junction bases: 5. Per the germline V gene, CDR1 is SNHLY and CDR2 is FYNNEI. CDR3 protein: CASRPTSGRRELFF. CDR3 in DNA: TGTGCCAGCAGACCGACTAGCGGGAGACGGGAGCTGTTTTTT.

The CDR3 sequence is CASSWGQTNYGYTF. The DNA of the CDR3 is TGTGCCAGCAGCTGGGGACAGACTAACTATGGCTACACCTTC. The V call is TRBV5-6, the J call TRBJ1-2; TRBD1 matches 7 bases. Germline CDR1 and CDR2: SGHDT and YYEEEE. This CDR3 has 14 amino acids. Losses at the gene ends were 3 bases for V and 0 bases for J; bases not matched to a gene: 2.

The CDR3 sequence is CASSRPLLVYGYTF. CDR3 bases: TGTGCCAGCAGTCGCCCCCTACTGGTCTATGGCTACACCTTC. The chain employs TRBV28 and TRBJ1-2; D gene ambiguous. Germline CDR1 is MDHEN and CDR2 is SYDVKM. V shed 5 bases and J shed 4 bases, with 14 bases lying between them. The CDR3 is 14 amino acids.

The gene calls are TRBV19 and TRBJ2-7; D is possibly TRBD2 (6 bases). Germline V gene sequence: CDR1 LNHDA, CDR2 SQIVND (reference sequence). Between the trimmed V and J ends, which lost 1 base and 9 bases, there was a span of 13 bases. The CDR3 runs to 13 residues. CDR3 loop: CASSIGWRDGQYF. Written as DNA, the CDR3 is TGTGCCAGTAGTATAGGTTGGAGGGACGGGCAGTACTTC.

V is TRBV29-1 and J is TRBJ1-2; D gene uncertain. The V gene lost 4 bases and the J gene lost 6 bases, with 15 bases spanning the gap. Germline V lookup: CDR1 SQVTM, CDR2 ANQGSEA. The CDR3 is made up of 13 amino acids. Here the CDR3 reads CSVAQRVLDGYTF. The CDR3 region has the DNA TGCAGCGTTGCACAGAGGGTTTTAGATGGCTACACCTTC.

The V and J genes are TRBV7-9 and TRBJ2-1; no clear D gene. The CDR3 spans 16 residues. Per the germline V gene, CDR1 is SEHNR and CDR2 is FQNEAQ (reference sequence). Trimming cost V 2 bases and J 3 bases, with 14 bases left between them. The CDR3 DNA reads TGTGCCAGCAGCTTATCCAAAGGCGGAGTCTACAATGAGCAGTTCTTC. It yields the protein CASSLSKGGVYNEQFF.

This chain links TRBV15 with TRBJ2-1; D perhaps matches TRBD2 (6 bases). Trimming removed 3 bases from V and 1 base from J, with 22 bases in between. This CDR3 has 19 residues. Germline lookup yields CDR1 LNHNV and CDR2 YYDKDF (reference sequence). CDR3 sequence: CATSRSGLGLSNSYNEQFF. DNA for the CDR3: TGTGCCACCAGCAGGTCGGGACTCGGACTCTCGAATTCCTACAATGAGCAGTTCTTC.

The rearrangement uses TRBV6-5 and TRBJ2-7; D is unclear. Germline CDR1 reads MNHEY; CDR2 reads SVGAGI. The CDR3 totals 13 residues. The germline V and J ends were trimmed by 6 bases and 3 bases, with 12 bases remaining between them. The CDR3 sequence: CASSAATGYEQYF. In DNA, the CDR3 is TGTGCCAGCAGCGCGGCCACCGGCTACGAGCAGTACTTC.

This chain links TRBV9 with TRBJ1-2; unclear D gene. Trimming took off 5 bases at V and 8 bases at J, with 19 bases between the two ends. The CDR3 sequence is 14 residues long. Per the germline V gene, CDR1 is SGDLS and CDR2 is YYNGEE. The CDR3 protein is CASSPLNPYGGYTF. CDR3 DNA sequence: TGTGCCAGCAGTCCGTTAAATCCTTATGGCGGCTACACCTTC.

The chain carries TRBV7-2 and TRBJ2-7, with a possible D match to TRBD1 (5 bases). The germline CDR1 and CDR2 sequences are SGHTA and FQGNSA. The CDR3 covers 15 residues. The V end was cut by 2 bases, the J end by 7 bases, with 18 bases between. CDR3 nucleotide sequence: TGTGCCAGCAGCTTAAAGGCAGGGCCGGCTTCGGAGCAGTACTTC. Translating it yields CASSLKAGPASEQYF.

In its sample, this clone was seen once. The chain combines TRBV6-5 with TRBJ2-7; D is perhaps TRBD1 (6 bases). Germline CDR1 is MNHEY and CDR2 is SVGAGI. CDR3 size: 13 residues. V was pared by 1 base and J by 3 bases, with 7 bases between. The CDR3: CASSYLGGYEQYF. CDR3 bases: TGTGCCAGCAGTTACTTAGGGGGCTACGAGCAGTACTTC.

The V and J genes are TRBV3-1 (or the pseudogene TRBV3-2) and TRBJ1-3, with D uncertain. Germline assignment: CDR1 LGHDT and CDR2 YNNKEL (reference sequence). V lost 1 base, J lost 0 bases, and 7 bases lay in between. The CDR3 is made up of 15 amino acids. The CDR3, as DNA: TGTGCCAGCAGCCAAGTGCGGAACTCTGGAAACACCATATATTTT. Residues: CASSQVRNSGNTIYF.

This chain connects TRBV21-1 to TRBJ2-7; the table calls TRBD2, which could not be checked here. TRBV21-1 is a pseudogene. This CDR3 comprises 17 residues. The CDR3 DNA is TGTGCCAGCAGCAAAGTGAGGCTAGCGGAGATGGCCTACGAGCAGTACTTC. Protein sequence: CASSKVRLAEMAYEQYF.

The V call is TRBV9, the J call TRBJ2-7; TRBD2 agrees at 7 bases. V lost 0 bases, J lost 0 bases, and 6 bases stayed unmatched. The CDR3 contains 16 residues. Germline lookup yields CDR1 SGDLS and CDR2 YYNGEE. The DNA of the CDR3 is TGTGCCAGCAGCGTAGATGTAGGCGGGAGCTCCTACGAGCAGTACTTC. This gives the protein CASSVDVGGSSYEQYF.

The chain uses TRBV5-4 and TRBJ2-2, with 11 bases identical to TRBD2. Trimming at V came to 2 bases and at J to 3 bases, leaving 0 bases not matched to a gene. The CDR3 runs 15 residues. In germline, CDR1 is SGHNT, CDR2 YYREEE (reference sequence). The CDR3, as DNA: TGTGCCAGCAGCTTACTAGCGGGAGACACCGGGGAGCTGTTTTTT. It codes for CASSLLAGDTGELFF.

The V call is TRBV7-9, the J call TRBJ1-4; weak D call: TRBD1 (6 bases). The germline V gene has CDR1 SEHNR and CDR2 FQNEAQ (reference sequence). The ends were cut back, 5 bases at V and 7 bases at J, with 20 bases in the middle. There are 16 residues in the CDR3. The CDR3 nucleotides are TGTGCCAGCAGCATGGGCCAGGGGCTGAACTCTGAAAAACTGTTTTTT. This translates into CASSMGQGLNSEKLFF.

The genes are TRBV2 and TRBJ2-1; TRBD2 matches 11 bases. The V and J ends lost 4 bases and 0 bases, in that order; junction bases with no gene match: 8. Germline CDR1 reads SNHLY; CDR2 reads FYNNEI. The CDR3 length is 18 residues. CDR3 bases: TGTGCCAGCAGTGTTGGTAGCGGGAGGGCGGTCTCCTACAATGAGCAGTTCTTC. Translating gives CASSVGSGRAVSYNEQFF.

This rearrangement joins TRBV28 to TRBJ2-4, with D tentatively TRBD2 (6 bases). Trimming took 1 base from V and 6 from J, leaving 16 bases between them. The CDR3 is made up of 16 amino acids. Germline V lookup: CDR1 MDHEN, CDR2 SYDVKM. The CDR3 sequence: CASSLSGGKRGNIQYF. CDR3 in DNA: TGTGCCAGCAGTTTATCTGGCGGGAAGAGGGGAAACATTCAGTACTTC.

The V gene is TRBV15, the J gene TRBJ1-4, with D possibly being TRBD1 (5 bases). Trimming took 2 bases from V and 6 from J, leaving 7 bases between them. CDR1 LNHNV and CDR2 YYDKDF come from the germline V gene (reference sequence). This CDR3 has 13 residues. The CDR3 spells CATSRQGDEKLFF. CDR3 nucleotides: TGTGCCACCAGCAGACAGGGTGATGAAAAACTGTTTTTT.

CDR3 loop: CASSSPGETQYF. The CDR3, as DNA: TGTGCCAGCAGTTCACCGGGAGAGACCCAGTACTTC. The chain carries TRBV27 and TRBJ2-5; D unresolved. The CDR3 consists of 12 residues. Per germline, CDR1 MNHEY and CDR2 SMNVEV (reference sequence). V lost 4 bases and J 4 bases, leaving 7 bases between the germline ends.

The genes are TRBV27 and TRBJ1-1, with D uncertain. The CDR3 is made up of 13 amino acids. V lost 2 bases to trimming and J lost 3 bases, with 7 bases between them. The germline CDR1 and CDR2 sequences are MNHEY and SMNVEV (reference sequence). The CDR3 sequence is CASSLNRDTEAFF. DNA of the CDR3: TGTGCCAGCAGTTTAAACAGAGACACTGAAGCTTTCTTT.

The chain joins TRBV7-9 to TRBJ2-3; 10 bases line up with TRBD2. The V gene's germline CDR1 is SEHNR and CDR2 FQNEAQ (reference sequence). The CDR3 has 17 amino acids. V shed 7 bases and J 4 bases; nucleotides not matched to a gene: 14. The CDR3 sequence is CASNLGLAGVGSDTQYF. CDR3 DNA: TGTGCCAGCAACTTGGGTCTAGCGGGAGTGGGGTCAGATACGCAGTATTTT.

The chain couples TRBV5-1 to TRBJ1-1; tentatively, D is TRBD1 (5 bases). The ends were cut back, 4 bases at V and 4 bases at J, with 20 bases in the middle. Germline lookup yields CDR1 SGHRS and CDR2 YFSETQ. The CDR3 is made up of 16 amino acids. CDR3 amino acids: CASSEAGPWGFTEAFF. The CDR3 region has the DNA TGCGCCAGCAGCGAAGCGGGGCCCTGGGGTTTCACTGAAGCTTTCTTT.

The CDR3 sequence: CASSTQGQGIVGYTF. The DNA of the CDR3 is TGTGCCAGCAGCACTCAAGGACAGGGGATCGTTGGCTACACCTTC. J is TRBJ1-2 and V is TRBV9; 9 positions match TRBD1. The length of the CDR3 is 15 residues. Germline trimming cut 4 bases from V and 7 bases from J; bases unmatched to any gene: 11. Germline V CDR1 and CDR2: SGDLS, YYNGEE. Full variable domain (missing parts from reference TRBV9 and TRBJ1-2): DSGVTQTPKHLITATGQRVTLRCSPRSGDLSVYWYQQSLDQGLQFLIQYYNGEERAKGNILERFSAQQFPDLHSELNLSSLELGDSALYFCASSTQGQGIVGYTFGSGTRLTVV.

V gene TRBV3-1 (or the pseudogene TRBV3-2) combines with J gene TRBJ1-6; 7 nucleotides agree with TRBD1. V lost 2 bases, J lost 6 bases, and 1 base stayed unmatched. The CDR3 has 14 amino acids. Germline V gene sequence: CDR1 LGHDT, CDR2 YNNKEL (reference sequence). CDR3 sequence: CASSQWDSNSPLHF. DNA of the CDR3: TGTGCCAGCAGCCAATGGGACAGTAATTCACCCCTCCACTTT.

The V and J genes are TRBV7-9 and TRBJ1-4, with 8 bases lining up with TRBD1. CDR1 SEHNR and CDR2 FQNEAQ come from the germline V gene (reference sequence). This CDR3 is built from 14 residues. The V segment lost 5 bases and the J segment 8 bases; nucleotides outside the gene matches: 7. CDR3 sequence (DNA): TGTGCCAGCAGCATTGGACAGGGAGTAGAAAAACTGTTTTTT. Its protein is CASSIGQGVEKLFF.

The table lists this clone with a count of one. The rearrangement links TRBV11-3 to TRBJ2-1; TRBD1 aligns across 10 bases. The V gene end was trimmed by 3 bases and the J gene end by 6 bases; junction bases not matched to a gene: 2. CDR1 is SGHNT and CDR2 is YENEEA in the germline V gene. The CDR3 contains 14 residues. The CDR3 spells CASSFDRGLNEQFF. For the CDR3, the DNA is TGTGCCAGCAGCTTCGACAGGGGGCTCAATGAGCAGTTCTTC. The whole variable domain, remainder taken from reference TRBV11-3 and TRBJ2-1, is EAGVVQSPRYKIIEKKQPVAFWCNPISGHNTLYWYLQNLGQGPELLIRYENEEAVDDSQLPKDRFSAERLKGVDSTLKIQPAELGDSAVYLCASSFDRGLNEQFFGPGTRLTVL.